This record concerns one T cell receptor (beta chain) sequence. The antigen is unknown. The CDR3 covers 12 residues. The V end was cut by 4 bases, the J end by 7 bases, with 10 bases between. Germline V CDR1 and CDR2: SGHAT, FQNNGV. This sample was included in a study of T cell responses to AZD1222 COVID-19 vaccine. General study results and limits: A rise in Spike-specific TCR breadth and depth followed two AZD1222 doses. It was only a handful of AZD1222 recipients who were seropositive at baseline.

Sequencing was performed with immunoSEQ multiplex PCR; in TCRdb, only in-frame clones are kept and a portion is missing. This repertoire shows tens of thousands of clones, 80% to 90% found once; its top ten account for over 15%. The rearrangement joins TRBV11-2 to TRBJ1-1; no clear D. Material: peripheral blood, obtained on day 0 of AZD1222 vaccination. The TCR was taken from an adult in good health. The CDR3 DNA reads as TGTGCCAGCAGCTCTTTCCGGGGTGAAGCTTTCTTT. Translated: CASSSFRGEAFF. The whole variable domain, filled in from reference TRBV11-2 and TRBJ1-1, reads EAGVAQSPRYKIIEKRQSVAFWCNPISGHATLYWYQQILGQGPKLLIQFQNNGVVDDSQLPKDRFSAERLKGVDSTLKIQPAKLEDSAVYLCASSSFRGEAFFGQGTRLTVV.